This T cell receptor (beta chain) originates from a study of blood T cell repertoires in COVID-19. Study as a whole: Spain, Italy and the United States supplied samples that represented acute and convalescent COVID-19. The cDNA or gDNA used as material had been derived from T cells, B-cell-depleted T cells, or PBMCs.

As originally analysed: Reference gene primer amplification gave estimated nucleated cell counts. Here immunoSEQ multiplex PCR was the method, and the copy in TCRdb shows in-frame clones only, minus some. The DNA was the basis for D and trimming; V, J and clone size are from that table. The sample records a few hundred thousand clones, 88% being singletons. There are 15 residues in the CDR3. From germline, CDR1 is LNHNV and CDR2 YYDKDF (reference sequence). V trimming: 6 bases; J trimming: 5 bases; junction bases outside the gene matches: 10. Material for sequencing was peripheral blood. The V and J genes are TRBV15 and TRBJ2-7; 10 nucleotides match TRBD1. This clonotype originated in a human donor in a cohort sampled during active COVID-19. The CDR3 region is CATSTQPTGGNEQYF. CDR3 coding DNA: TGTGCCACCAGTACCCAACCGACAGGGGGCAACGAGCAGTACTTC.